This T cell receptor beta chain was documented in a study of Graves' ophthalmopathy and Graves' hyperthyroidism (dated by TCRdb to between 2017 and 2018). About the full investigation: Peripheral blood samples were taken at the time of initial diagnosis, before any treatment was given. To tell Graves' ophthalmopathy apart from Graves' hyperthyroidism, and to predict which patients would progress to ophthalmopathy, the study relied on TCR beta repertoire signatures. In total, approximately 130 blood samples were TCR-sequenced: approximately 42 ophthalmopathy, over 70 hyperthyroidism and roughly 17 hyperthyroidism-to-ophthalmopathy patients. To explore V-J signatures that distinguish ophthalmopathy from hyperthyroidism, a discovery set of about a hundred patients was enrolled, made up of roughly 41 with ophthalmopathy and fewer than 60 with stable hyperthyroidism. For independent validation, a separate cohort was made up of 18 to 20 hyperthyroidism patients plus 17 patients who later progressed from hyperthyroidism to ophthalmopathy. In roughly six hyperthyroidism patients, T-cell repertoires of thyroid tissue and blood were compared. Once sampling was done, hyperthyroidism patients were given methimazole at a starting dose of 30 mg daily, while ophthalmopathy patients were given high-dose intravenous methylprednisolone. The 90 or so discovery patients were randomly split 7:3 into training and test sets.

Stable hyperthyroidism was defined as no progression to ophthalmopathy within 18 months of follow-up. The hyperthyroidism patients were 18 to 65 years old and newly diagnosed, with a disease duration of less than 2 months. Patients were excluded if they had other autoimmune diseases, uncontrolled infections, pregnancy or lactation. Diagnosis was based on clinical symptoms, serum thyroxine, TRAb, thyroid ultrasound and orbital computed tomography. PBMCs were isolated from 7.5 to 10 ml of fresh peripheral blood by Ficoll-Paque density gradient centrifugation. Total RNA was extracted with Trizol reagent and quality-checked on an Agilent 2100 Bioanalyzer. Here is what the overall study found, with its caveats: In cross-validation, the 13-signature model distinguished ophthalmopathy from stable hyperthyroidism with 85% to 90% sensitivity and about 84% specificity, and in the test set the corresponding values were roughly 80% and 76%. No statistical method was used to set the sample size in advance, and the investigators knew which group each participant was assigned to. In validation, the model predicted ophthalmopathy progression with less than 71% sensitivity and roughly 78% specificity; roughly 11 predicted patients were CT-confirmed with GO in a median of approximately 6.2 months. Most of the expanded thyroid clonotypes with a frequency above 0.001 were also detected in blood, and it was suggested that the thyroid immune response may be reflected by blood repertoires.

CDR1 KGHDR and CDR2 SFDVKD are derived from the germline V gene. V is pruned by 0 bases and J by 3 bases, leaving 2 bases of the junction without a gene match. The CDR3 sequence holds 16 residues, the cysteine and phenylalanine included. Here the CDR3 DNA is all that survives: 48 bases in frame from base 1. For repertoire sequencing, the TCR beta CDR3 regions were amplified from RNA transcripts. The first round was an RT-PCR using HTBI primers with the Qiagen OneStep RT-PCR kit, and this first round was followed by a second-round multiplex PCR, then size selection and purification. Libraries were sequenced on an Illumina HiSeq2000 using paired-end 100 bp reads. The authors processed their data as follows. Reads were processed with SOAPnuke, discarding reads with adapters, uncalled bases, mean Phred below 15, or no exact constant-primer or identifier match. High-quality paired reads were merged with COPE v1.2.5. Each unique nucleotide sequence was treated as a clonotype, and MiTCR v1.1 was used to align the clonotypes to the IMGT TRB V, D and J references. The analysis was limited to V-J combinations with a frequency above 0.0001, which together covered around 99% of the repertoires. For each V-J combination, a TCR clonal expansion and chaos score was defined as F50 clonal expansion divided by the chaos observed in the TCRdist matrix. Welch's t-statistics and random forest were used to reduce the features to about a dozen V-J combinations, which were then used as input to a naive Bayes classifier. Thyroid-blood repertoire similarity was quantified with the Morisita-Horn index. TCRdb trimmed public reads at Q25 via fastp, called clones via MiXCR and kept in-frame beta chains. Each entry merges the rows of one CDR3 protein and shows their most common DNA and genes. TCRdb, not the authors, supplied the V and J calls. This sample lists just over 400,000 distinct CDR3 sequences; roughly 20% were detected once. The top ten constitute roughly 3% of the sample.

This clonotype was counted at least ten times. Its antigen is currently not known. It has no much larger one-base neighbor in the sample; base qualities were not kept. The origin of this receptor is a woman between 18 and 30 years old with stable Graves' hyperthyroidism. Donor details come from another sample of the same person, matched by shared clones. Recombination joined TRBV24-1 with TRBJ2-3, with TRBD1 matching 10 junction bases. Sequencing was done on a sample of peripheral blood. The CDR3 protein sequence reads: CATSDLAGQGTDTQYF. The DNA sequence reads TGTGCCACCAGTGATTTGGCGGGACAGGGGACAGATACGCAGTATTTT.